This TCR beta chain emerged from a study of tumor-infiltrating lymphocytes in primary liver carcinoma. As for the study in general: Surgical resection was the treatment these patients received for primary liver carcinoma. Staging placed the tumors at T1-T3 N0M0, and they measured about 4.2 to 11 cm across.

V was trimmed by 4 bases and J by 4 bases, leaving 11 bases between them. Germline CDR1 reads SGHRS; CDR2 reads YFSETQ. The length of the CDR3 is 13 residues. This clonotype was detected only once. Antigen unknown. Broader study findings: Pairs comparing tumor with adjacent tissue or blood overlapped less than pairs drawn from tumor regions.

RNA isolated from unsorted whole blood supplied the blood RNA, with germline DNA also extracted. From 450 to 600 ng total RNA, TCR beta cDNA was generated with a primer in the constant region. Sequencing libraries for TCR beta derived from three nested multiplex PCR rounds that used slightly modified ARM-PCR. TRBV1-TRBV30 forward and Cbeta reverse primers drove the first two roughly 10-cycle rounds. TCRdb fed the multiplex PCR reads into MiXCR, producing one record per CDR3 protein. The sample shows hundreds of thousands of distinct CDR3 sequences, 45% to 70% of them seen only once. The chain carries TRBV5-1 and TRBJ2-5, with D perhaps matching TRBD2 (6 bases). This receptor was identified in a woman in her 30s with primary liver carcinoma and hepatitis B virus infection. Sequences were obtained from peripheral blood. The CDR3 protein is CASSHEAGETQYF. The CDR3 nucleotides are TGCGCCAGCAGCCACGAAGCGGGAGAGACCCAGTACTTC.